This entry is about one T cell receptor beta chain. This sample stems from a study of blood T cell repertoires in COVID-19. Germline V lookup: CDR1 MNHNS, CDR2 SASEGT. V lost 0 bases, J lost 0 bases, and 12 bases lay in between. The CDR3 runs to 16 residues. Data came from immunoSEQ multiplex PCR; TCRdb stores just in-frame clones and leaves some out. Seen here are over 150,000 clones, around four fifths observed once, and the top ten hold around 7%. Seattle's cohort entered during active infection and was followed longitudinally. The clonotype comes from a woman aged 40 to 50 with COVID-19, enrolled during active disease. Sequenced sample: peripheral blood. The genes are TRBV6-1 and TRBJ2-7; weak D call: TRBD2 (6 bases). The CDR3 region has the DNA TGTGCCAGCAGTGAAGCGCTCCCCGGGAGCTCCTACGAGCAGTACTTC. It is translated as CASSEALPGSSYEQYF.